The 9 T cell receptor beta chains given below trace back to one sample, sequenced in a study of response to subunit inactivated influenza vaccine. TCRdb passed the RT-PCR reads through MiXCR, listing each CDR3 protein once. Here the sample spans hundreds of thousands of distinct CDR3 sequences, around 14% being singletons. Sequencing was performed on PBMCs from blood, taken 11 to 12 days after vaccination. These receptors all stem from a man in his forties or fifties who received an inactivated influenza vaccine.

In its sample, this clonotype was seen a few times. The V gene is TRBV4-3, the J gene TRBJ2-5; 7 bases align to TRBD2. This CDR3 region has 15 residues. V gave up 0 bases and J gave up 2 bases; unmatched junction bases: 3. The germline V gene has CDR1 LGHNA and CDR2 YSLEER. The CDR3, as DNA: TGCGCCAGCAGCCAAGATATCGGGGGGCAAGAGACCCAGTACTTC. Translation: CASSQDIGGQETQYF.

Only a few counts were recorded for this clonotype. The chain has TRBV12-3 or TRBV12-4 and TRBJ2-1; 9 nucleotides match TRBD2. V shed 1 base and J 7 bases; nucleotides not matched to a gene: 11. The CDR3 has 17 amino acids. The CDR3 bases are TGTGCCAGCAGTTTAGTTGGGCGGGAGGGCCGAGGAAATGAGCAGTTCTTC. Encoded protein: CASSLVGREGRGNEQFF.

This clonotype occurred a few times. This chain uses TRBV14 with TRBJ2-3; TRBD1 agrees at 10 bases. There are 14 residues in the CDR3. The trim removed 5 bases at V and 6 bases at J, leaving 5 bases unmatched. Per germline, CDR1 SGHDN and CDR2 FVKESK. CDR3: CASSVRQGADTQYF. The DNA of the CDR3 is TGTGCCAGCAGCGTACGACAGGGGGCGGATACGCAGTATTTT.

The chain joins TRBV12-3 or TRBV12-4 to TRBJ2-7; D is ambiguous. Trimming removed 6 bases from V and 6 bases from J, with 24 bases in between. The CDR3 runs 16 residues. CDR3 in amino acids: CASSYGWEVESVEQYF. CDR3 DNA sequence: TGTGCCAGCAGCTATGGCTGGGAAGTGGAGAGCGTCGAGCAGTACTTC.

This chain links TRBV20-1 with TRBJ2-7, with 7 bases identical to TRBD1. This CDR3 has 13 amino acids. The V gene's germline CDR1 is DFQATT and CDR2 SNEGSKA (reference sequence). The ends lost 7 bases at V and 5 bases at J; junction bases unmatched: 11. The CDR3 coding sequence is TGCAGTGGCCGAGGGGGCAGGATCAACGAGCAGTACTTC. It is translated as CSGRGGRINEQYF.

In this sample, this clonotype turned up a few times. The chain is built from TRBV12-3 or TRBV12-4 and TRBJ2-1, with 12 bases lining up with TRBD2. V shed 6 bases, J shed 7 bases, and the junction held 4 bases outside the gene matches. CDR3 length equals 14 residues. The CDR3 bases are TGTGCCAGCAGCCGGACTAGCGGGATAAATGAGCAGTTCTTC. It encodes CASSRTSGINEQFF.

The chain employs TRBV9 and TRBJ2-4, with D hard to call. There are 14 residues in the CDR3. Germline assignment: CDR1 SGDLS and CDR2 YYNGEE. The V end was cut by 1 base, the J end by 7 bases, with 12 bases between. This CDR3 reads CASSVLNPRNIQYF. In DNA, the CDR3 is TGTGCCAGCAGCGTATTGAATCCGCGGAACATTCAGTACTTC. The full variable domain, in which reference TRBV9 and TRBJ2-4 provide the parts outside the CDR3, is DSGVTQTPKHLITATGQRVTLRCSPRSGDLSVYWYQQSLDQGLQFLIQYYNGEERAKGNILERFSAQQFPDLHSELNLSSLELGDSALYFCASSVLNPRNIQYFGAGTRLSVL.

The chain recombines TRBV4-1 with TRBJ2-1; 7 bases are a match to TRBD1. V lost 9 bases, J lost 8 bases, and 10 bases stayed unmatched. The germline V gene has CDR1 MGHRA and CDR2 YSYEKL. CDR3 length: 13 amino acids. The CDR3 coding sequence is TGCGCCAGACAGGGGACCTTTAAGCATGAGCAGTTCTTC. Its translation: CARQGTFKHEQFF.

Many counts were recorded for this clonotype. The chain is built from TRBV5-5 and TRBJ2-1; 8 nucleotides match TRBD2. This CDR3 contains 17 residues. CDR1 and CDR2 (germline): SGHKS, YYEKEE (reference sequence). The V segment lost 0 bases and the J segment 5 bases; nucleotides outside the gene matches: 10. The CDR3 DNA is TGTGCCAGCAGCTTGGAGAGACTAGCGAGATTCAACAATGAGCAGTTCTTC. It specifies CASSLERLARFNNEQFF. Filled out from reference TRBV5-5 and TRBJ2-1, the complete variable domain reads DAGVTQSPTHLIKTRGQQVTLRCSPISGHKSVSWYQQVLGQGPQFIFQYYEKEERGRGNFPDRFSARQFPNYSSELNVNALLLGDSALYLCASSLERLARFNNEQFFGPGTRLTVL.